This is a list of T cell receptor beta chains from one sample in a study of blood T cell repertoires in COVID-19. Using immunoSEQ multiplex PCR, the repertoire was profiled, and TCRdb retains in-frame clones only, with some absent. The data show approximately 190,000 clones, roughly 80% seen once. Sequencing used peripheral blood. The receptors were sampled from a man aged 55 to 70 with acute or convalescent COVID-19. The CDR3 runs from the conserved cysteine through the conserved F or W. D genes are given only for firm matches. A clone size is listed for some rows: how often the clone was seen (once, few, many), or a class if it is expanded.

abundance: -
j_gene: TRBJ1-2
v_gene: TRBV19
d_gene: TRBD1
CDR3aa: CASSVPGQGVGGYTF
CDR3nt: TGTGCCAGTAGCGTCCCGGGACAGGGTGTCGGTGGCTACACCTTC

abundance: -
j_gene: TRBJ1-2
v_gene: TRBV2
d_gene: -
CDR3aa: CASHGVLDQDYGYTF
CDR3nt: TGTGCCAGCCACGGGGTCTTGGATCAGGACTATGGCTACACCTTC

abundance: -
j_gene: TRBJ2-1
v_gene: TRBV7-3
d_gene: -
CDR3aa: CASSPRGSALYNEQFF
CDR3nt: TGTGCCAGCAGCCCGCGGGGAAGTGCCCTATACAATGAGCAGTTCTTC

abundance: -
j_gene: TRBJ2-7
v_gene: TRBV6-5
d_gene: TRBD2
CDR3aa: CASSAGLAGAYEQYF
CDR3nt: TGTGCCAGCAGCGCCGGACTAGCGGGAGCTTACGAGCAGTACTTC

abundance: -
j_gene: TRBJ1-6
v_gene: TRBV7-2
d_gene: TRBD1
CDR3aa: CASSAPGQGYSPLHF
CDR3nt: TGTGCCAGCAGCGCACCGGGACAGGGTTATTCACCCCTCCACTTT

abundance: -
j_gene: TRBJ2-2
v_gene: TRBV5-4
d_gene: TRBD2
CDR3aa: CASKQAGVDTGELFF
CDR3nt: TGTGCCAGCAAACAGGCGGGAGTTGATACCGGGGAGCTGTTTTTT

abundance: -
j_gene: TRBJ1-6
v_gene: TRBV6-6
d_gene: TRBD1
CDR3aa: CASSYGTGENSPLHF
CDR3nt: TGTGCCAGCAGTTACGGGACAGGGGAGAATTCACCCCTCCACTTT

abundance: -
j_gene: TRBJ1-3
v_gene: TRBV19
d_gene: -
CDR3aa: CASSRQLHSGNTIYF
CDR3nt: TGTGCCAGTAGTAGACAGCTACACTCTGGAAACACCATATATTTT

abundance: -
j_gene: TRBJ2-1
v_gene: TRBV3-1/TRBV3-2
d_gene: TRBD2
CDR3aa: CASSQEGWRSGGGYYNEQFF
CDR3nt: TGTGCCAGCAGCCAAGAAGGTTGGCGGAGCGGGGGGGGATATTACAATGAGCAGTTCTTC

abundance: -
j_gene: TRBJ1-1
v_gene: TRBV5-1
d_gene: TRBD1
CDR3aa: CASSLQGYTEAFF
CDR3nt: TGCGCCAGCAGCCTACAGGGGTACACTGAAGCTTTCTTT

abundance: -
j_gene: TRBJ1-1
v_gene: TRBV19
d_gene: TRBD1
CDR3aa: CASRAIFTGGTEAFF
CDR3nt: TGTGCCAGTAGAGCAATTTTCACAGGGGGCACTGAAGCTTTCTTT

abundance: -
j_gene: TRBJ2-7
v_gene: TRBV10-2
d_gene: TRBD2
CDR3aa: CASSEDPTTSGSSYEQYF
CDR3nt: TGCGCCAGCAGTGAAGACCCCACTACTAGCGGGAGCTCCTACGAGCAGTACTTC

abundance: -
j_gene: TRBJ2-1
v_gene: TRBV29-1
d_gene: TRBD2
CDR3aa: CSVGTSGSFGEQFF
CDR3nt: TGCAGCGTTGGGACTAGCGGGAGTTTTGGTGAGCAGTTCTTC

abundance: -
j_gene: TRBJ2-3
v_gene: TRBV11-3
d_gene: -
CDR3aa: CASSFSPRDTQYF
CDR3nt: TGTGCCAGCAGCTTTTCCCCCAGAGATACGCAGTATTTT

abundance: -
j_gene: TRBJ2-7
v_gene: TRBV2
d_gene: TRBD2
CDR3aa: CASTERVAGGPEQYF
CDR3nt: TGTGCCAGCACCGAAAGGGTAGCGGGGGGGCCCGAGCAGTACTTC

abundance: -
j_gene: TRBJ2-1
v_gene: TRBV30
d_gene: TRBD2
CDR3aa: CAWSESYSGRGNEQFF
CDR3nt: TGTGCCTGGAGTGAAAGCTATAGCGGGAGAGGGAATGAGCAGTTCTTC

abundance: -
j_gene: TRBJ1-5
v_gene: TRBV6-5
d_gene: TRBD1
CDR3aa: CASSYRTGASQPQHF
CDR3nt: TGTGCCAGCAGTTACCGGACAGGGGCTAGTCAGCCCCAGCATTTT

abundance: -
j_gene: TRBJ1-2
v_gene: TRBV9
d_gene: -
CDR3aa: CASSTTGNYGYTF
CDR3nt: TGTGCCAGCAGTACTACAGGGAACTATGGCTACACCTTC

abundance: -
j_gene: TRBJ1-6
v_gene: TRBV5-8
d_gene: TRBD1
CDR3aa: CASSLLGQGNSPLHF
CDR3nt: TGTGCCAGCAGCTTGCTTGGACAGGGCAATTCACCCCTCCACTTT

abundance: few
j_gene: TRBJ2-7
v_gene: TRBV18
d_gene: -
CDR3aa: CASFPVRGSYEQYF
CDR3nt: TGTGCCAGCTTTCCTGTCCGGGGTTCCTACGAGCAGTACTTC

abundance: -
j_gene: TRBJ2-7
v_gene: TRBV27
d_gene: -
CDR3aa: CASSPARLSTYEQYF
CDR3nt: TGTGCCAGCAGTCCGGCCAGGCTCTCTACCTACGAGCAGTACTTC

abundance: many
j_gene: TRBJ2-7
v_gene: TRBV4-3
d_gene: -
CDR3aa: CASSQDLVGGYYEQYF
CDR3nt: TGCGCCAGCAGCCAAGATTTAGTGGGGGGTTACTACGAGCAGTACTTC